The clone carrying this T cell receptor (beta chain) was counted a few times. The antigen is unknown. Trimming removed 4 bases from V and 0 bases from J, with 9 bases in between. The length of the CDR3 is 14 residues. Germline V gene data show CDR1 as KGHSH and CDR2 as LQKENI. This sample is part of a study of response to subunit inactivated influenza vaccine. Findings and limits, study-wide: Seasonal influenza vaccination, on each occasion, was suggested by the authors to recruit few new T cells.

One entry per CDR3 protein, called by TCRdb with MiXCR from the RT-PCR reads. The sample holds under 550,000 distinct CDR3 sequences, more than 7% seen once. This clonotype originated in a man aged 45 to 75 who received an inactivated influenza vaccine. The chain has TRBV18 and TRBJ1-1; D is possibly TRBD1 (5 bases). The material was PBMCs from blood, obtained around 2 years after vaccination. The CDR3 sequence is CASSRGRMNTEAFF. CDR3 bases: TGTGCCAGCTCACGGGGACGGATGAACACTGAAGCTTTCTTT.